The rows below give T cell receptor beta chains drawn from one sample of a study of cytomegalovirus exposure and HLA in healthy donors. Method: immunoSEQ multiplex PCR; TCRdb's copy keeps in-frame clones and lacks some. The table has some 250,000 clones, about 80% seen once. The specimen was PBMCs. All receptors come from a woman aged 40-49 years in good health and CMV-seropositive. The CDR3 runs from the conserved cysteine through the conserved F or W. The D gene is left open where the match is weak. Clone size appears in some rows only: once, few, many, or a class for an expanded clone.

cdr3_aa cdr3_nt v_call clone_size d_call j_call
CASSYSRLAYEQYF TGTGCCAGCAGTTACTCACGGCTAGCCTACGAGCAGTACTTC TRBV6-5 once . TRBJ2-7
CATDRDRGYGYTF TGTGCCACGGACCGGGACAGGGGATATGGCTACACCTTC TRBV6-1 once TRBD1 TRBJ1-2
CASSPAVGLAVTDTQYF TGTGCCAGCAGCCCGGCTGTAGGACTAGCGGTCACAGATACGCAGTATTTT TRBV7-9 . TRBD2 TRBJ2-3
CAWIRGSVGGYTF TGTGCCTGGATCAGGGGGAGCGTGGGGGGCTACACCTTC TRBV30 . TRBD1 TRBJ1-2
CASSRGGTGGGYTF TGTGCCAGCAGCCGGGGAGGGACAGGGGGGGGCTACACCTTC TRBV6-5 . TRBD1 TRBJ1-2
CASNSGLPFYNEQFF TGTGCCAGCAACTCGGGACTACCCTTCTACAATGAGCAGTTCTTC TRBV9 . TRBD2 TRBJ2-1
CASSGHLAGGLADTQYF TGTGCCAGCAGCGGACACTTAGCGGGAGGGCTAGCAGATACGCAGTATTTT TRBV9 . TRBD2 TRBJ2-3
CASSTTELSYEQYF TGTGCCAGCAGCACAACAGAGTTATCCTACGAGCAGTACTTC TRBV5-5 . . TRBJ2-7
CASSDPCYEQYF TGTGCCAGCAGTGACCCCTGCTACGAGCAGTACTTC TRBV6-4 . . TRBJ2-7
CASSERGGGTGELFF TGTGCCAGCTCTGAGCGGGGCGGAGGCACCGGGGAGCTGTTTTTT TRBV6-6 few TRBD2 TRBJ2-2
CASSPRDRGPYEQYF TGTGCCAGCAGCCCACGGGACAGGGGGCCCTACGAGCAGTACTTC TRBV11-1 once TRBD1 TRBJ2-7
CASSSGQTYEQYF TGTGCCAGCAGCTCAGGACAGACCTACGAGCAGTACTTC TRBV5-6 few . TRBJ2-7
CSARPADTIYF TGCAGTGCTAGGCCGGCGGACACCATATATTTT TRBV20-1 . . TRBJ1-3
CASSLGGQTDGYTF TGCGCCAGCAGCTTGGGGGGACAGACGGATGGCTACACCTTC TRBV5-1 . TRBD1 TRBJ1-2
CASLRTGDPEAFF TGTGCCAGCTTACGGACAGGGGACCCTGAAGCTTTCTTT TRBV18 . TRBD1 TRBJ1-1
CASSQRGQGIVNTGELFF TGTGCCAGCAGCCAACGGGGACAGGGGATAGTAAACACCGGGGAGCTGTTTTTT TRBV4-2 . TRBD1 TRBJ2-2
CASSSRLAGSTDTQYF TGTGCCAGCAGCTCAAGACTAGCGGGGAGCACAGATACGCAGTATTTT TRBV11-1 . TRBD2 TRBJ2-3
CASSQGQGKGDEKLFF TGCGCCAGCAGCCAAGGACAGGGGAAGGGTGATGAAAAACTGTTTTTT TRBV4-3 once TRBD1 TRBJ1-4
CASSSQENTEAFF TGTGCCAGCAGTTCACAGGAGAACACTGAAGCTTTCTTT TRBV25-1 few . TRBJ1-1
CASSPGLAGGQIDYEQYF TGTGCCAGCTCACCGGGACTAGCGGGGGGGCAGATTGACTACGAGCAGTACTTC TRBV18 few TRBD2 TRBJ2-7
CASSIGQGIDTQYF TGCGCCAGCAGCATAGGACAGGGTATAGATACGCAGTATTTT TRBV5-1 . TRBD1 TRBJ2-3
CASSSSSRATNEKLFF TGTGCCAGCAGCTCCTCCTCCCGGGCAACTAATGAAAAACTGTTTTTT TRBV13 . . TRBJ1-4
CASTQRGGFGETQYF TGTGCCAGCACACAGCGGGGGGGCTTTGGAGAGACCCAGTACTTC TRBV7-2 . TRBD2 TRBJ2-5
CASSVLGGVTNTEAFF TGTGCCAGCAGCGTTCTTGGGGGGGTTACGAACACTGAAGCTTTCTTT TRBV9 . . TRBJ1-1
CASSLEPVTEAFF TGCGCCAGCAGCTTGGAACCGGTGACTGAAGCTTTCTTT TRBV5-1 few . TRBJ1-1
CASSLFGLGEKLFF TGTGCCAGCAGTTTATTCGGACTCGGTGAAAAACTGTTTTTT TRBV28 few . TRBJ1-4
CASSLAGSGRKLGGYTF TGTGCCAGCAGCTTGGCCGGCAGTGGGAGAAAACTAGGTGGCTACACCTTC TRBV5-4 once . TRBJ1-2
CASSLDRAAEAFF TGTGCCAGCTCACTCGACAGGGCGGCTGAAGCTTTCTTT TRBV18 . TRBD1 TRBJ1-1
CASSLGREETQYF TGTGCCAGCAGCTTGGGCAGGGAAGAGACCCAGTACTTC TRBV5-4 . . TRBJ2-5
CASSFGTSGRVEYEQYF TGTGCCAGCAGCTTTGGGACTAGCGGGAGGGTAGAGTACGAGCAGTACTTC TRBV5-6 . TRBD2 TRBJ2-7
CASSYSWRDEKLFF TGTGCCAGCAGTTACTCATGGCGGGATGAAAAACTGTTTTTT TRBV6-5 . . TRBJ1-4
CASSASSGSSYEQYF TGTGCCAGCAGCGCCTCGAGCGGCAGCTCCTACGAGCAGTACTTC TRBV7-2 . . TRBJ2-7
CASSLVTRSPLHF TGCGCCAGCAGCTTGGTGACGAGGTCACCCCTCCACTTT TRBV5-1 few . TRBJ1-6
CSGTPGQGVTEAFF TGCAGCGGTACACCGGGACAGGGTGTCACTGAAGCTTTCTTT TRBV29-1 . TRBD1 TRBJ1-1
CASSIRGYNEQFF TGTGCCAGTAGTATCAGGGGGTACAATGAGCAGTTCTTC TRBV19 . TRBD1 TRBJ2-1
CASSLRTSTQETQYF TGTGCCAGCAGCTTAAGGACTAGTACCCAAGAGACCCAGTACTTC TRBV7-9 . TRBD2 TRBJ2-5
CASSLRGGAAYEQYF TGTGCCAGCAGCTTGCGCGGGGGCGCCGCCTACGAGCAGTACTTC TRBV5-8 . . TRBJ2-7
CASSQDRGPATNEKLFF TGCGCCAGCAGCCAAGACAGGGGCCCCGCAACTAATGAAAAACTGTTTTTT TRBV4-1 . . TRBJ1-4
CATLYGWTVSFNYGYTF TGTGCCACCCTGTATGGCTGGACAGTATCATTTAACTATGGCTACACCTTC TRBV14 . . TRBJ1-2
CASSVARTSGKYEQYF TGTGCCAGCAGCGTAGCCCGGACTAGCGGGAAGTACGAGCAGTACTTC TRBV9 . TRBD2 TRBJ2-7
CATSRDRRGAAGGQYF TGTGCCACCAGCAGAGATCGCCGGGGGGCCGCGGGAGGGCAGTATTTT TRBV15 . TRBD2 TRBJ2-3
CASGTLQETQYF TGTGCCAGCGGGACTCTCCAAGAGACCCAGTACTTC TRBV13 . . TRBJ2-5
CASSLVTASNYGYTF TGTGCCAGCAGCTTAGTCACAGCCTCTAACTATGGCTACACCTTC TRBV7-9 . . TRBJ1-2
CASSRQFGEKLFF TGTGCCAGCAGTCGACAGTTCGGTGAAAAACTGTTTTTT TRBV7-3 . . TRBJ1-4
CASSQQGIQETQYF TGTGCTAGCAGTCAACAGGGGATCCAAGAGACCCAGTACTTC TRBV7-7 . TRBD1 TRBJ2-5
CASGRTDTQYF TGTGCCAGCGGCCGCACAGATACGCAGTATTTT TRBV9 . . TRBJ2-3
CASSLAGREYNGYTF TGCGCCAGCAGCTTGGCCGGCAGGGAATACAATGGCTACACCTTC TRBV5-1 . . TRBJ1-2
CASSLVAGGAYEQYF TGTGCCAGCAGCTTAGTAGCGGGGGGAGCCTACGAGCAGTACTTC TRBV7-3 . TRBD2 TRBJ2-7
CAISESTGSRGYF TGTGCCATCAGTGAGTCGACCGGATCTCGGGGGTACTTC TRBV10-3 . . TRBJ2-7
CASSVEETSSYEQYF TGTGCCAGCAGCGTAGAGGAGACCAGCTCCTACGAGCAGTACTTC TRBV9 . . TRBJ2-7
CASSSLATSGELFF TGTGCCAGCAGCTCACTGGCGACTAGCGGGGAGCTGTTTTTT TRBV5-4 . . TRBJ2-2
CASSLQGYPASPQHF TGTGCCAGCAGTTTGCAGGGATACCCCGCGTCTCCCCAGCATTTT TRBV28 once . TRBJ1-5
CASSEGTSGRIHRGAVF TGTGCCAGCAGCGAGGGGACTAGCGGGAGGATACACCGGGGAGCTGTTTTT TRBV7-3 . TRBD2 TRBJ2-2
CASSVGIPGQGSYEQYF TGTGCCAGCAGCGTTGGGATTCCGGGACAGGGGTCCTACGAGCAGTACTTC TRBV5-4 . TRBD1 TRBJ2-7